Presented here are 32 T cell receptor beta chains from one specimen sequenced in a study of breast tumors, draining lymph nodes, adjacent tissues. Via MiXCR, TCRdb re-called the multiplex PCR reads, giving one row per CDR3 protein. This repertoire shows under 150,000 distinct CDR3 sequences, approximately 20% found once; its top ten account for around 2.7%. The lymph nodes were axillary draining lymph nodes from breast cancer patients. Material: axillary lymph node tissue. The receptors were sampled from a female donor with breast cancer. Some clones in this sample may be carry-over from other donors' samples.

As to this clonotype: With a much larger clone just one base away, this may be a read error. CDR3 residues: CASSVVGGSAVPGELLF. For the CDR3, the DNA is TGTGCCAGCAGCGTAGTCGGAGGGAGTGCGGTCCCCGGGGAGCTGCTTTTT. The V gene is TRBV9, the J gene TRBJ2-2, with a tentative D call TRBD2 (6 bases). Germline assignment: CDR1 SGDLS and CDR2 YYNGEE. The CDR3 runs to 17 residues.

Ten or more counts support this clonotype. V usage is TRBV4-1 and J usage is TRBJ2-1; perhaps TRBD2 as D (5 bases). Trimming left V 1 base short and J 3 bases short, with 10 bases between. Germline-derived CDR1 and CDR2 are MGHRA and YSYEKL. The CDR3 has 15 amino acids. The CDR3 here is CASSQVSRGYNEQFF. In DNA, the CDR3 is TGCGCCAGCAGCCAAGTCTCCCGGGGCTACAATGAGCAGTTCTTC.

This clonotype was seen at least ten times. The chain couples TRBV7-2 to TRBJ2-7; D is ambiguous. Germline V gene data show CDR1 as SGHTA and CDR2 as FQGNSA. V shed 2 bases and J shed 0 bases, with 14 bases lying between them. The CDR3 extends over 16 amino acids. The DNA of the CDR3 is TGTGCCAGCAGCTTAAGAGTTCCCGGGTCCTCCTACGAGCAGTACTTC. This translates into CASSLRVPGSSYEQYF. The whole variable domain, filled in from reference TRBV7-2 and TRBJ2-7, reads GAGVSQSPSNKVTEKGKDVELRCDPISGHTALYWYRQSLGQGLEFLIYFQGNSAPDKSGLPSDRFSAERTGGSVSTLTIQRTQQEDSAVYLCASSLRVPGSSYEQYFGPGTRLTVT.

This clonotype occurred many times. This chain links TRBV2 with TRBJ2-1, with D perhaps TRBD2 (6 bases). The CDR3 sequence is 15 residues long. Germline CDR1 is SNHLY and CDR2 is FYNNEI. V dropped 8 bases and J dropped 0 bases, with 14 bases sitting between them. CDR3 sequence (DNA): TGTGCCAGCGGCTACGGGACTGGCTCCTACAATGAGCAGTTCTTC. Its translation is CASGYGTGSYNEQFF.

The chain combines TRBV20-1 with TRBJ2-3; D uncertain. Trimming shortened V by 5 bases and J by 2 bases, and 11 bases separated the two germline ends. CDR1 is DFQATT, CDR2 SNEGSKA, per germline (reference sequence). The CDR3 has 13 residues. For the CDR3, the DNA is TGCAGTGCTCCTGAGAAGTCCACAGATACGCAGTATTTT. Translated, it gives CSAPEKSTDTQYF.

Details on this clonotype: A much larger clone differs from this one at a single base, so this may be a read error. The chain combines TRBV5-1 with TRBJ1-4; possibly TRBD1 for D (5 bases). Looked up from germline, CDR1 is SGHRS and CDR2 is YFSETQ. The CDR3 has 16 amino acids. V was trimmed by 0 bases and J by 8 bases, leaving 17 bases between them. The CDR3 region is CASSLGGGTSAEKLFF. The CDR3 coding sequence is TGCGCCAGCAGCTTGGGGGGAGGGACCAGTGCGGAAAAACTGTTTTTT.

As concerns this clonotype: A much larger clone lies one base from this, so it may be a read error. This chain connects TRBV3-1 to TRBJ2-6; a possible D gene is TRBD1 (5 bases). Germline V gene data show CDR1 as LGHDT and CDR2 as YNNKEL (reference sequence). This CDR3 spans 16 amino acids. The CDR3 here is CASSPGQGSGANALTF. The DNA for the CDR3 is TGTGCCAGCAGCCCCGGTCAGGGCTCTGGGGCCAACGCCCTGACTTTC.

This chain uses TRBV30 with TRBJ1-3, with 7 bases aligning to TRBD1. This CDR3 has 16 residues. Germline values: CDR1 GTSNPN, CDR2 SVGIG (reference sequence). The junction had 5 bases not matched to a gene; V was cut back by 0 bases and J by 0 bases. The CDR3 sequence: CAWSVPGTDSGNTIYF. The CDR3 nucleotides read TGTGCCTGGAGTGTACCCGGGACAGACTCTGGAAACACCATATATTTT. Using reference TRBV30 and TRBJ1-3 for the parts outside the CDR3, the full variable domain is SQTIHQWPATLVQPVGSPLSLECTVEGTSNPNLYWYRQAAGRGLQLLFYSVGIGQISSEVPQNLSASRPQDRQFILSSKKLLLSDSGFYLCAWSVPGTDSGNTIYFGEGSWLTVV.

The J gene is TRBJ2-7, the V gene TRBV28; D unclear. The V end lost 4 bases, the J end lost 4 bases, and 11 bases lay between the germline ends. This CDR3 region has 13 residues. CDR1 and CDR2 (germline): MDHEN, SYDVKM. CDR3 sequence: CASSYTGRYEQYF. The CDR3 bases are TGTGCCAGCAGTTACACCGGACGGTACGAGCAGTACTTC.

This clonotype came up many times. The J gene is TRBJ2-7, the V gene TRBV27; a weak D match, TRBD1 (5 bases). Germline CDR1 MNHEY, CDR2 SMNVEV (reference sequence). CDR3 length: 13 amino acids. The V and J ends lost 3 bases and 0 bases respectively, with 6 bases between them. As DNA, the CDR3 is TGTGCCAGCAGTTTCGACAGCTCCTACGAGCAGTACTTC. It translates to CASSFDSSYEQYF.

The chain couples TRBV6-1 to TRBJ2-2; 7 bases match TRBD1. With 6 bases clipped from V and 4 bases from J, the junction kept 8 bases outside the gene matches. The CDR3 covers 15 residues. Germline CDR1 MNHNS, CDR2 SASEGT. In DNA form, the CDR3 reads TGTGCCAGCAGGAAGACAGGGTTGGGCACCGGGGAGCTGTTTTTT. Encoded protein: CASRKTGLGTGELFF.

In regard to this clonotype: This clone may be a read error of a much larger clone one base away. The chain recombines TRBV14 with TRBJ2-7; D unclear. Trimming removed 3 bases from V and 3 bases from J, with 9 bases in between. Germline CDR1 reads SGHDN; CDR2 reads FVKESK. CDR3 length equals 13 residues. The CDR3 loop is CASSHEVRYEQYF. DNA of the CDR3: TGTGCCAGCAGCCATGAGGTTCGCTACGAGCAGTACTTC.

This clonotype was seen ten or more times. The rearrangement uses TRBV7-6 and TRBJ2-3; 9 bases are shared with TRBD1. The V gene end was trimmed by 4 bases and the J gene end by 4 bases; junction bases not matched to a gene: 9. CDR1 and CDR2 (germline): SGHVS, FNYEAQ. The CDR3 is 16 amino acids. The CDR3 sequence is CASSSHRGLLSDTQYF. Here the CDR3 DNA reads TGTGCCAGCAGCTCTCACAGGGGGCTTCTATCAGATACGCAGTATTTT. The complete variable domain, with remaining parts taken from reference TRBV7-6 and TRBJ2-3, reads GAGVSQSPRYKVTKRGQDVALRCDPISGHVSLYWYRQALGQGPEFLTYFNYEAQQDKSGLPNDRFSAERPEGSISTLTIQRTEQRDSAMYRCASSSHRGLLSDTQYFGPGTRLTVL.

This clonotype has only a few counts. V gene TRBV18 combines with J gene TRBJ2-7; maybe TRBD1 (8 bases). This CDR3 comprises 12 residues. Germline V gene lookup returns CDR1 KGHSH and CDR2 LQKENI. V dropped 5 bases and J dropped 7 bases, with 12 bases sitting between them. The DNA for the CDR3 is TGTGCCAGCTCAGTACAGGGGGGGGAGCAGTACTTC. As protein: CASSVQGGEQYF.

V is TRBV4-2 and J is TRBJ2-6, with 7 nucleotides matching TRBD1. The J segment lost 2 bases and the V segment lost 1 base, leaving 11 bases of the junction unmatched. CDR3 size: 19 residues. The V gene's germline CDR1 is LGHNA and CDR2 YNFKEQ. CDR3 coding DNA: TGTGCCAGCAGCCAAGTTAGGACAGGAAGGGGAACTGGGGCCAACGTCCTGACTTTC. It specifies CASSQVRTGRGTGANVLTF.

V is TRBV24-1 and J is TRBJ2-7, with 7 bases aligning to TRBD1. The germline V gene has CDR1 KGHDR and CDR2 SFDVKD. CDR3 length: 15 residues. The junction had 7 bases not matched to a gene; V was cut back by 1 base and J by 5 bases. CDR3 protein: CATSDLQTGRHEQYF. DNA for the CDR3: TGTGCCACCAGTGATTTACAGACAGGGCGGCACGAGCAGTACTTC.

At least ten counts were recorded for this clonotype. The V call is TRBV7-2, the J call TRBJ2-7, with D possibly being TRBD2 (5 bases). The CDR3 totals 14 residues. CDR1 is SGHTA, CDR2 FQGNSA, per germline. Trimming removed 5 bases at V and 6 bases at J, with 17 bases between. CDR3 sequence reads: CASSLGRASFEQYF. Here the CDR3 DNA reads TGTGCCAGCAGCCTAGGTCGGGCTAGCTTCGAGCAGTACTTC. Combining the CDR3 with reference TRBV7-2 and TRBJ2-7 gives the whole variable domain GAGVSQSPSNKVTEKGKDVELRCDPISGHTALYWYRQSLGQGLEFLIYFQGNSAPDKSGLPSDRFSAERTGGSVSTLTIQRTQQEDSAVYLCASSLGRASFEQYFGPGTRLTVT.

This clonotype appeared many times. This chain uses TRBV15 with TRBJ2-7; 8 bases agree with TRBD1. The V gene end was trimmed by 1 base and the J gene end by 3 bases; junction bases not matched to a gene: 14. This CDR3 spans 18 amino acids. Germline V CDR1 and CDR2: LNHNV, YYDKDF (reference sequence). The CDR3 DNA reads TGTGCCACCAGCAGAGGGGCAGGGGGCAAGGCGGGGAACTACGAGCAGTACTTC. Translation gives CATSRGAGGKAGNYEQYF. The whole variable domain, remainder taken from reference TRBV15 and TRBJ2-7, is DAMVIQNPRYQVTQFGKPVTLSCSQTLNHNVMYWYQQKSSQAPKLLFHYYDKDFNNEADTPDNFQSRRPNTSFCFLDIRSPGLGDTAMYLCATSRGAGGKAGNYEQYFGPGTRLTVT.

This clonotype was seen a single time. This sequence may be a read error, since a much larger clone differs from it by one base. This sequence joins TRBV27 and TRBJ2-7; tentatively, D is TRBD1 (5 bases). The germline V and J ends were trimmed by 2 bases and 1 base, with 9 bases remaining between them. The CDR3 runs 14 residues. Germline CDR1 and CDR2: MNHEY and SMNVEV (reference sequence). For the CDR3, the DNA is TGTGCCAGCAGTTTACAGGACAATTCCTACGAGCAGTACTTC. Translating it yields CASSLQDNSYEQYF.

This clonotype was seen at least ten times. The chain recombines TRBV7-2 with TRBJ1-2, with TRBD1 identical over 10 bases. After removal of 5 bases from V and 4 bases from J, the junction contained 4 bases not matched to a gene. This CDR3 region has 14 residues. Per the germline V gene, CDR1 is SGHTA and CDR2 is FQGNSA. CDR3 coding DNA: TGTGCCAGCAGCCCGCGACAGGGGGCCTATGGCTACACCTTC. As protein: CASSPRQGAYGYTF.

The sample holds many counts of this clonotype. This chain links TRBV29-1 with TRBJ2-1; 9 bases map to TRBD1. From germline, CDR1 is SQVTM and CDR2 ANQGSEA. Trimming at V came to 8 bases and at J to 9 bases, leaving 11 bases not matched to a gene. This CDR3 is built from 13 residues. The CDR3 loop is CSITTGGPGEQFF. CDR3 DNA: TGCAGCATAACCACAGGGGGCCCTGGTGAGCAGTTCTTC.

V and J are TRBV6-2 or TRBV6-3 and TRBJ1-5; D is possibly TRBD1 (5 bases). The CDR3 loop spans 14 amino acids. V was trimmed by 6 bases and J by 3 bases, leaving 12 bases between them. Germline-derived CDR1 and CDR2 are MNHEY and SVGEGT. CDR3 sequence: CASRGLGLNQPQHF. Written as DNA, the CDR3 is TGTGCCAGCAGAGGGTTGGGGCTCAATCAGCCCCAGCATTTT.

This clonotype has at least ten counts. This chain joins TRBV24-1 and TRBJ2-1, with D maybe TRBD1 (5 bases). Trimming shortened V by 0 bases and J by 0 bases, and 8 bases separated the two germline ends. The CDR3 sequence is 16 residues long. Germline V gene sequence: CDR1 KGHDR, CDR2 SFDVKD. The DNA of the CDR3 is TGTGCCACCAGTGATTTGGACAGCCCCTCCTACAATGAGCAGTTCTTC. Translated: CATSDLDSPSYNEQFF.

In this sample, this clonotype turned up many times. This sequence joins TRBV12-5 and TRBJ2-1; maybe TRBD1 (5 bases). The CDR3 loop spans 15 amino acids. Germline V gene data show CDR1 as LGHNT and CDR2 as FRNRAP. Trimming removed 2 bases at V and 1 base at J, with 9 bases between. The CDR3 DNA reads as TGTGCTAGTGGTTTGCCCCAGGGATCCTACAATGAGCAGTTCTTC. It is translated as CASGLPQGSYNEQFF.

This clonotype was counted at least ten times. The V call is TRBV6-5, the J call TRBJ2-1, with D tentatively TRBD1 or TRBD2 (6 bases each). CDR1 MNHEY and CDR2 SVGAGI come from the germline V gene. The CDR3 sequence is 17 residues long. Trimming took 6 bases from V and 6 from J, leaving 24 bases between them. For the CDR3, the DNA is TGTGCCAGCAGCCGCATGTTTGGGGGGCCGTCGGGCAATGAGCAGTTCTTC. This gives the protein CASSRMFGGPSGNEQFF.

V and J are TRBV18 and TRBJ2-2, with D possibly matching TRBD1 (5 bases). CDR1 and CDR2 (germline): KGHSH, LQKENI. The CDR3 covers 14 residues. The V end lost 3 bases, the J end lost 3 bases, and 8 bases lay between the germline ends. This CDR3 reads CASSPQGHTGELFF. CDR3 sequence (DNA): TGTGCCAGCTCACCGCAGGGTCACACCGGGGAGCTGTTTTTT.

Worth noting for this clonotype: The CDR3 carries no conserved terminal phenylalanine or tryptophan, so it likely arises from a read error. The DNA is left out, because the CDR3 cannot be placed on it with certainty; the CDR3 is given as TCRdb lists it. The chain joins TRBV19 to TRBJ2-7; the DNA was not compared with TRBD2, the D call given in the table. The CDR3 spans 8 residues, counting both ends. Per germline, CDR1 LNHDA and CDR2 SQIVND (reference sequence). CDR3 region: CASSSLAG.

This clonotype has a count of ten or more. This chain connects TRBV12-3 or TRBV12-4 to TRBJ2-2; 7 bases map to TRBD1. Trimming removed 5 bases from V and 3 bases from J; junction bases left unmatched: 6. The CDR3 is made up of 15 amino acids. In nucleotides, the CDR3 is TGTGCCAGCAGTCGAACAGGGGCTCACACCGGGGAGCTGTTTTTT. It yields the protein CASSRTGAHTGELFF.

This clonotype showed up many times. The CDR3 spells CASSPRLAGGRNEQFF. The DNA for the CDR3 is TGTGCCAGCAGCCCACGACTAGCGGGAGGCCGCAATGAGCAGTTCTTC. The gene calls are TRBV7-9 and TRBJ2-1; TRBD2 matches at 13 bases. The CDR3 is 16 residues long. Germline CDR1 reads SEHNR; CDR2 reads FQNEAQ (reference sequence). V dropped 5 bases and J dropped 6; count of bases not matched to a gene: 7.

The sample holds many counts of this clonotype. This chain connects TRBV20-1 to TRBJ2-1; TRBD1 matches 9 bases. Trimming cost V 3 bases and J 3 bases; bases outside gene matches: 6. The CDR3 covers 15 residues. The germline CDR1 and CDR2 sequences are DFQATT and SNEGSKA (reference sequence). The CDR3 is CSASKTGGGYNEQFF. For the CDR3, the DNA is TGCAGTGCTAGCAAGACAGGGGGAGGCTACAATGAGCAGTTCTTC.

A remark on this clonotype: With a much larger clone just one base away, this may be a read error. The rearrangement uses TRBV3-1 and TRBJ2-7; D remains ambiguous. The CDR3 totals 15 residues. V was clipped by 1 base and J by 2 bases, with 12 bases between them. Germline values: CDR1 LGHDT, CDR2 YNNKEL (reference sequence). The CDR3 protein is CASSQVGVLTYEQYF. DNA of the CDR3: TGTGCCAGCAGCCAAGTTGGGGTCCTAACCTACGAGCAGTACTTC.

This clonotype was seen at least ten times. The gene calls are TRBV7-6 and TRBJ2-3; 7 nucleotides line up with TRBD1. This CDR3 contains 16 residues. Per the germline V gene, CDR1 is SGHVS and CDR2 is FNYEAQ. The trim removed 5 bases at V and 2 bases at J, leaving 10 bases unmatched. CDR3 bases: TGTGCCAGCAGCCTCCGGACAGGCTCTAACACAGATACGCAGTATTTT. This translates into CASSLRTGSNTDTQYF.